This TCR beta chain was sequenced for a study of CD8+ T cells in alopecia areata. Germline V CDR1 and CDR2: NNHNN, SYGAGS (reference sequence). The CDR3 is made up of 14 amino acids. This clone was observed a few times. Its antigen is unknown. Each gene name is a mouse one. Sequencing ends 4 residues short of the CDR3 end; the germline J gene provides the rest. Other DNA sequences in the same sample also yield this CDR3. Sorting used CD4, CD8alpha, NKG2D, NKG2ACE and other markers on pooled cutaneous lymph node cells. RNA, once extracted, was reverse transcribed into cDNA for use as the sequencing template. This table comes from immunoSEQ multiplex PCR, and its TCRdb copy is limited to in-frame clones, with some not included. Listed here are under 350,000 clones without any singletons, the top ten holding roughly 1.2%. Study conclusions and caveats: In lesional scalp, particularly from alopecia totalis/universalis, clonality was higher than in normal scalp. When scalp samples are sequenced, resident alphabeta T cells of normal skin are also captured.

V usage is TRBV13-2 and J usage is TRBJ2-5; 10 bases are shared with TRBD1. The sample taken for sequencing was CD4+ T cells sorted from a lymph node. This receptor was identified in a C3H/HeJ mouse with alopecia areata. This mouse strain has H2-k as its MHC haplotype. The sequenced part of the CDR3 DNA is TGTGCCAGCGGCGCCGGGACAGGGGTGGAC. Protein sequence: CASGAGTGVD. Given in full, the CDR3 is CASGAGTGVDTQYF.